Included here is one T cell receptor beta chain sequence, with context. This specimen belongs to a study of shared clonotypes between healthy human individuals. Clones were sequenced by immunoSEQ multiplex PCR, and TCRdb holds only the in-frame ones, with some missing. Of nearly 1 million clones in the sample, approximately 80% were seen once. The CDR3 is 14 amino acids. V shed 2 bases and J shed 4 bases, with 9 bases lying between them. Germline values: CDR1 SGHAT, CDR2 FQNNGV. This chain uses TRBV11-2 with TRBJ1-3; D unresolved. The TCR originated in a man between 18 and 29 years old in good health. The source material was memory CD4+ T cells sorted from blood. The subset here: CD45RA-negative fraction. The CDR3 coding sequence is TGTGCCAGCAGCTTATCGTCAGCGGGAAACACCATATATTTT. Amino acids: CASSLSSAGNTIYF.